These T cell receptor beta chains were read from a single sample in a study of T cell responses to AZD1222 COVID-19 vaccine. Libraries were prepared by immunoSEQ multiplex PCR; TCRdb keeps only in-frame clonotypes and omits some of them. Of more than 150,000 clones listed, 90% are singletons. The source was peripheral blood, collected on day 0 of AZD1222 vaccination. Every receptor here comes from an adult in good health. CDR3s include the opening cysteine and the closing phenylalanine or tryptophan. D genes are given only for firm matches. For some rows the clone size is stated as once, few or many, or as a class when expanded; others skip it.

d_call j_call v_call clone_size cdr3_aa cdr3_nt
NA TRBJ2-5 TRBV7-2 NA CASSLDTTRLQPQYF TGTGCCAGCAGCTTAGATACAACCCGGCTTCAGCCCCAGTACTTC
NA TRBJ1-1 TRBV7-9 NA CASSFASGSGAEAFF TGTGCCAGCAGCTTTGCCTCGGGTTCGGGCGCTGAAGCTTTCTTT
TRBD1 TRBJ1-2 TRBV28 NA CASRDGPGQGVYGYTF TGTGCCAGCAGAGACGGCCCGGGACAGGGGGTCTATGGCTACACCTTC
NA TRBJ2-5 TRBV7-2 NA CASSLARGETQYF TGTGCCAGCAGCTTAGCTAGGGGAGAGACCCAGTACTTC
TRBD1 TRBJ1-1 TRBV11-2 NA CASSLDAFQGVVNTEAFF TGTGCCAGCAGCTTAGACGCGTTTCAGGGGGTGGTGAACACTGAAGCTTTCTTT
NA TRBJ1-1 TRBV12-3/TRBV12-4 NA CASSLQVNTEAFF TGTGCCAGCAGTTTACAGGTGAACACTGAAGCTTTCTTT
NA TRBJ2-2 TRBV12-5 NA CASGLVQKGHLFGDANTGELFF TGTGCTAGTGGTTTGGTACAGAAGGGCCACCTCTTCGGTGACGCGAACACCGGGGAGCTGTTTTTT
TRBD1 TRBJ1-2 TRBV6-1 NA CASTEQGGFNYGYTF TGTGCCAGCACCGAACAGGGGGGGTTTAACTATGGCTACACCTTC
TRBD2 TRBJ2-7 TRBV27 NA CASSYTSGSSYEQYF TGTGCCAGCAGTTATACTAGCGGGAGCTCCTACGAGCAGTACTTC
NA TRBJ1-1 TRBV28 NA CASSSGVSEAFF TGTGCCAGCAGTTCCGGGGTAAGTGAAGCTTTCTTT
NA TRBJ2-3 TRBV19 NA CASRSLAADTQYF TGTGCCAGTAGGTCTTTAGCCGCTGATACGCAGTATTTT
TRBD1 TRBJ1-6 TRBV28 once CASRWTGENSPLHF TGTGCCAGCAGATGGACAGGGGAGAATTCACCCCTCCACTTT
NA TRBJ2-7 TRBV7-6 once CASSHRDGSYEQYF TGTGCCAGCAGCCATCGGGACGGCTCCTACGAGCAGTACTTC
NA TRBJ2-7 TRBV13 once CASSSYSEQYF TGTGCCAGCAGCTCTTATTCGGAGCAGTACTTC
TRBD1 TRBJ2-1 TRBV7-8 NA CASSLRGDRADNEQFF TGTGCCAGCAGCTTACGGGGGGACAGGGCGGACAATGAGCAGTTCTTC
NA TRBJ2-2 TRBV6-5 NA CASSSILVTGELFF TGTGCCAGCAGTTCCATTTTGGTGACCGGGGAGCTGTTTTTT
TRBD1 TRBJ2-2 TRBV6-2/TRBV6-3 NA CASSTQGFGELFF TGTGCCAGCAGTACACAGGGGTTCGGGGAGCTGTTTTTT
NA TRBJ1-6 TRBV3-1/TRBV3-2 NA CASSLRGANSPLHF TGTGCCAGCAGCCTACGGGGTGCTAATTCACCCCTCCACTTT
NA TRBJ1-2 TRBV5-1 NA CASSRDGSLDGYTF TGCGCCAGCAGCCGGGATGGTAGTTTGGATGGCTACACCTTC
TRBD2 TRBJ2-3 TRBV29-1 NA CSVGTSGSVDTQYF TGCAGCGTGGGGACTAGCGGGAGTGTAGATACGCAGTATTTT